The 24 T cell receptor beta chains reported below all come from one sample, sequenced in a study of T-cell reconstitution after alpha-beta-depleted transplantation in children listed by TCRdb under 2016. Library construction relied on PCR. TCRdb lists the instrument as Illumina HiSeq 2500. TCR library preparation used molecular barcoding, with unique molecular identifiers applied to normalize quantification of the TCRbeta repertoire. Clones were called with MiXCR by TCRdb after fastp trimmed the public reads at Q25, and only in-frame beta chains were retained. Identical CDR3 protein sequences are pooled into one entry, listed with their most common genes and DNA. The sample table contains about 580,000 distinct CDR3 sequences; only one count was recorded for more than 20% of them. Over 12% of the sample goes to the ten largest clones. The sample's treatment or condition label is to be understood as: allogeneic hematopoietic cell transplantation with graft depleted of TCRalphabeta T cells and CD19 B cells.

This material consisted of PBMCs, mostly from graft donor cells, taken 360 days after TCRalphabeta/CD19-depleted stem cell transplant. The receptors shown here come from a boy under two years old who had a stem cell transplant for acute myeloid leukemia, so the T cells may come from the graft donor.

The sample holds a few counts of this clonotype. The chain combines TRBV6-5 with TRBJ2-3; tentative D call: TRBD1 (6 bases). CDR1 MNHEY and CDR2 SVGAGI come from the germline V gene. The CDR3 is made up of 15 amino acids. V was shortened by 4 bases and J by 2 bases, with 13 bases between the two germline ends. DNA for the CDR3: TGTGCCAGCAGTTCCAGGGGCTATACCACAGATACGCAGTATTTT. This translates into CASSSRGYTTDTQYF.

The CDR3 DNA follows: TGTGCCATCAGTGAGTCGAGTTTAACCGAAGCTTTCTTT. Protein sequence: CAISESSLTEAFF. This chain uses TRBV10-3 with TRBJ1-1, with no clear D. This CDR3 contains 13 residues. In germline, CDR1 is ENHRY, CDR2 SYGVKD. With 0 bases removed from V and 8 bases from J, the gap between germline ends came to 10 bases.

CDR3 protein: CSGTDGGNTIYF. In nucleotides, the CDR3 is TGCAGTGGGACAGACGGCGGAAACACCATATATTTT. V and J are TRBV20-1 and TRBJ1-3; a possible D gene is TRBD1 (6 bases). Germline V gene sequence: CDR1 DFQATT, CDR2 SNEGSKA (reference sequence). V lost 7 bases and J lost 4, with 11 bases in between. The CDR3 spans 12 residues.

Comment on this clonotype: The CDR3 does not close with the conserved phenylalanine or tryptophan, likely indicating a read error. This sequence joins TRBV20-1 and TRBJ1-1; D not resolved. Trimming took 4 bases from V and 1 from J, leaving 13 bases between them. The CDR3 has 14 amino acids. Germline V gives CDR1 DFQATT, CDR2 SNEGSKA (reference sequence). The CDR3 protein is CSATLKAGNTEAFL. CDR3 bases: TGCAGTGCTACACTCAAAGCGGGGAACACTGAAGCTTTCCTT.

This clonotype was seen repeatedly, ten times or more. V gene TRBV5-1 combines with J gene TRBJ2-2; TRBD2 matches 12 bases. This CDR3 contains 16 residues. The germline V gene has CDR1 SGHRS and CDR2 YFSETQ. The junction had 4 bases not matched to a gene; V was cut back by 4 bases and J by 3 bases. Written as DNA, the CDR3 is TGCGCCAGCAGCGTGAGACTAGCGGGGGACACCGGGGAGCTGTTTTTT. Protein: CASSVRLAGDTGELFF. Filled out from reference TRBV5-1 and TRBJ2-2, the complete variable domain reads KAGVTQTPRYLIKTRGQQVTLSCSPISGHRSVSWYQQTPGQGLQFLFEYFSETQRNKGNFPGRFSGRQFSNSRSEMNVSTLELGDSALYLCASSVRLAGDTGELFFGEGSRLTVL.

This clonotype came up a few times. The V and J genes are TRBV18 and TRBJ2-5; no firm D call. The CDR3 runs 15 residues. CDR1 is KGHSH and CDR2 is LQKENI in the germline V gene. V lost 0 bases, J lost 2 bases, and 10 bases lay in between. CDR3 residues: CASSPPEAEQETQYF. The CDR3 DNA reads TGTGCCAGCTCACCACCCGAGGCAGAGCAAGAGACCCAGTACTTC.

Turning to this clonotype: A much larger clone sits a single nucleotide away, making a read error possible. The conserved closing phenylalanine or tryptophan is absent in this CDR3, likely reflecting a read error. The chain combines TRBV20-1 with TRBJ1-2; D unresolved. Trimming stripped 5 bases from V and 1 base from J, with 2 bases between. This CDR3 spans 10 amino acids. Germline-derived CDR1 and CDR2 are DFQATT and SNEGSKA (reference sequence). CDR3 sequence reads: CSAVNYGYTC. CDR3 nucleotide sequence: TGCAGTGCTGTTAACTATGGCTACACCTGC.

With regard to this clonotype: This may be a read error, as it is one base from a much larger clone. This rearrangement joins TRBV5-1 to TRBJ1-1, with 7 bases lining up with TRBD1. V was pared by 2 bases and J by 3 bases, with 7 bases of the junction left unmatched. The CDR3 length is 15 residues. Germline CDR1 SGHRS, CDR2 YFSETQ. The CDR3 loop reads CASSLAHTGDTEAFF. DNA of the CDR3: TGCGCCAGCAGCTTAGCCCATACAGGGGACACTGAAGCTTTCTTT.

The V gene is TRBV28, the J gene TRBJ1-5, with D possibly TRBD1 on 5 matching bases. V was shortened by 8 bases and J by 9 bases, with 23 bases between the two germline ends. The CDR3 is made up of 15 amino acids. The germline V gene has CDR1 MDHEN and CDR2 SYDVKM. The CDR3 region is CASSFSGVGVPPQHF. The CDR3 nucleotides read TGTGCCAGCTCCTTTTCAGGAGTAGGGGTCCCGCCCCAGCATTTT. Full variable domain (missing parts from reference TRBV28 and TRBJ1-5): DVKVTQSSRYLVKRTGEKVFLECVQDMDHENMFWYRQDPGLGLRLIYFSYDVKMKEKGDIPEGYSVSREKKERFSLILESASTNQTSMYLCASSFSGVGVPPQHFGDGTRLSIL.

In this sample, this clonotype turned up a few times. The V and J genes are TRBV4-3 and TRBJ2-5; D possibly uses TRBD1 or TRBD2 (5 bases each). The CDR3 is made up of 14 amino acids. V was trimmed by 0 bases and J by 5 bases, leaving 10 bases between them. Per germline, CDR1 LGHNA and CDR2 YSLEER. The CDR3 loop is CASSQDRGGETQYF. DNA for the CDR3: TGCGCCAGCAGCCAAGATCGGGGCGGGGAGACCCAGTACTTC.

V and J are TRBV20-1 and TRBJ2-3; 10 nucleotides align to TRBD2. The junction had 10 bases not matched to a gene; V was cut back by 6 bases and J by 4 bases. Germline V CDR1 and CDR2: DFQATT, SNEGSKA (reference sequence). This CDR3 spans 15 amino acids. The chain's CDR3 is CSAEGTSVGADTQYF. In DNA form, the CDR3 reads TGCAGTGCGGAGGGGACTAGCGTTGGTGCAGATACGCAGTATTTT.

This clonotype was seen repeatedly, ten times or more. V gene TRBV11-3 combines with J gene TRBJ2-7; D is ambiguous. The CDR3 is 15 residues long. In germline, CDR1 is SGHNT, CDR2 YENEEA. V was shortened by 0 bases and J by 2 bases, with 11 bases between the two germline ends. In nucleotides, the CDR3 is TGTGCCAGCAGCTTAGAAGCTGGGCAGACCTACGAGCAGTACTTC. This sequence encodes CASSLEAGQTYEQYF.

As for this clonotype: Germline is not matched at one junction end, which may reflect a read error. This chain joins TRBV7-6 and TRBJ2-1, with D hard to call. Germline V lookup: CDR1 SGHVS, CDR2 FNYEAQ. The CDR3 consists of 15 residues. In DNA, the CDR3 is TGTGCCAGCAGCTTAGTGGGGATCTCCAACAATGAGCAGTTCTTC. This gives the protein CASSLVGISNNEQFF.

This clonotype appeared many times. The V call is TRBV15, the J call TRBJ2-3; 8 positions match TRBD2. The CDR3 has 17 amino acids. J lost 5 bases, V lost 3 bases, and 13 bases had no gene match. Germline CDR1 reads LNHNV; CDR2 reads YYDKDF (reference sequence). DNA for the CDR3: TGTGCCACCAGCAGGACGGCCCAGCGGGGGATGTTAGATACGCAGTATTTT. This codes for CATSRTAQRGMLDTQYF.

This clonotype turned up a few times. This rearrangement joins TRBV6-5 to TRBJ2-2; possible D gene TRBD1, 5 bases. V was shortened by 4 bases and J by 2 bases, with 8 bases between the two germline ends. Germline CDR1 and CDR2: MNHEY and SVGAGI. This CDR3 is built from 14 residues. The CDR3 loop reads CASSWGTNTGELFF. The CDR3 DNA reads TGTGCCAGCAGTTGGGGCACAAACACCGGGGAGCTGTTTTTT.

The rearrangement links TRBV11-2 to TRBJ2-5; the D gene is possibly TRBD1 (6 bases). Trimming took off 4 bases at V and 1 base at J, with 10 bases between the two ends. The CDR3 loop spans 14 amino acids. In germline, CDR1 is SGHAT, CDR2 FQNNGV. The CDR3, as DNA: TGTGCCAGCAGCTCTCGAGGGGGCCAAGAGACCCAGTACTTC. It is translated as CASSSRGGQETQYF. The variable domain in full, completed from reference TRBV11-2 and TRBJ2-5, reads EAGVAQSPRYKIIEKRQSVAFWCNPISGHATLYWYQQILGQGPKLLIQFQNNGVVDDSQLPKDRFSAERLKGVDSTLKIQPAKLEDSAVYLCASSSRGGQETQYFGPGTRLLVL.

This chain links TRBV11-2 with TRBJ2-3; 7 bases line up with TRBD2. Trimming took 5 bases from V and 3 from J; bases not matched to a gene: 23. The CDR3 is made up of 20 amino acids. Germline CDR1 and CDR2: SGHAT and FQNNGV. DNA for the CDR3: TGTGCCAGCAGCCCACAACCAACATTAGTGAGACTAGCAAAAACAGATACGCAGTATTTT. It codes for CASSPQPTLVRLAKTDTQYF.

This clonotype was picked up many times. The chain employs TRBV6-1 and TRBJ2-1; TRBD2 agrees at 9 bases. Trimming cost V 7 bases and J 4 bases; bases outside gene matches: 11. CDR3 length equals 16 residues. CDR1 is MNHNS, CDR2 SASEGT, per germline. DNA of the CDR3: TGTGCCAGCACCCTTGCGGGCGGGGGGGTTTACAATGAGCAGTTCTTC. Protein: CASTLAGGGVYNEQFF.

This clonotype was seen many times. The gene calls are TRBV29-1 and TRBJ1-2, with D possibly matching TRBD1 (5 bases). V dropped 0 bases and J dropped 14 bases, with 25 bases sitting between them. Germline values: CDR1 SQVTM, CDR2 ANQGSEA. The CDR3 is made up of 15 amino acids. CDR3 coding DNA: TGCAGCGTTGAAGATCGTAGGGACCCCCTTTCTGTTTTAACCTTC. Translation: CSVEDRRDPLSVLTF.

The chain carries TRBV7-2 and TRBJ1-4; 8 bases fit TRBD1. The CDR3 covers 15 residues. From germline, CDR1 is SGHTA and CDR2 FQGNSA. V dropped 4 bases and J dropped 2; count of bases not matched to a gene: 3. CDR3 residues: CASSSTGGTNEKLFF. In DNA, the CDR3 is TGTGCCAGCAGCTCCACAGGGGGGACTAATGAAAAACTGTTTTTT.

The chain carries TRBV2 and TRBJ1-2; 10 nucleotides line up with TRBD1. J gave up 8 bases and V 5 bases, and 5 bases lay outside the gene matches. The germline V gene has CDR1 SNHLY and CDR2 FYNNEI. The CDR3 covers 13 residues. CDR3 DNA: TGTGCCAGCAGTACGGACAGGGGGAGGGGCTACACCTTC. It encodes CASSTDRGRGYTF.

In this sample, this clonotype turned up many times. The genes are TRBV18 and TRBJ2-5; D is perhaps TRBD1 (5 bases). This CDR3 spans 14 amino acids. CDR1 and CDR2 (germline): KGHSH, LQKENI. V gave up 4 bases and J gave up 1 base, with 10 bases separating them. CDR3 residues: CASSQGHIQETQYF. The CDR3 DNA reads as TGTGCCAGCTCACAAGGACACATCCAAGAGACCCAGTACTTC.

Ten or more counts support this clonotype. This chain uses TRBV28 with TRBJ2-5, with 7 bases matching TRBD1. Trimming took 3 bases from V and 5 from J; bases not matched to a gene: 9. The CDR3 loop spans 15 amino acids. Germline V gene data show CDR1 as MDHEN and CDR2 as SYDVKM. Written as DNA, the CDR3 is TGTGCCAGCAGTTTTGAGACAGGGTGGAGGGAGACCCAGTACTTC. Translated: CASSFETGWRETQYF. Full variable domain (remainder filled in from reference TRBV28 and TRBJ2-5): DVKVTQSSRYLVKRTGEKVFLECVQDMDHENMFWYRQDPGLGLRLIYFSYDVKMKEKGDIPEGYSVSREKKERFSLILESASTNQTSMYLCASSFETGWRETQYFGPGTRLLVL.

The CDR3 DNA reads as TGTGCCAGCAGCTTAAGGCCGGGTGTCCCTGACAATGAGCAGTTCTTC. Encoded protein: CASSLRPGVPDNEQFF. The genes are TRBV7-9 and TRBJ2-1; no firm D call. Germline loops: CDR1 SEHNR, CDR2 FQNEAQ (reference sequence). This CDR3 comprises 16 residues. Trimming took 2 bases from V and 5 from J, leaving 16 bases between them.